The TCR beta chain under discussion was sequenced for a study of blood T cell repertoires in COVID-19. For the study at large: The United States, Italy and Spain supplied acute and convalescent COVID-19 samples. In each case, the material was cDNA or gDNA derived from T cells, B-cell-depleted T cells, or PBMCs.

In the original analysis: Reference gene primer amplification gave estimated nucleated cell counts. Some clones are missing from TCRdb's copy, which holds only in-frame ones; the method was immunoSEQ multiplex PCR. From that table come the V and J calls and clone size; the DNA was used to work out D and trimming. The table records some 21,000 clones, 80% of them present only once. V was trimmed by 5 bases and J by 1 base, leaving 10 bases between them. The CDR3 extends over 14 amino acids. Germline V gives CDR1 SGDLS, CDR2 YYNGEE. The receptor's source is a man aged 55 to 70 with active COVID-19. The sequenced sample was peripheral blood. The V and J genes are TRBV9 and TRBJ1-5; D not certain. The CDR3 DNA is TGTGCCAGCAGTCAAGACACCAGCAATCAGCCCCAGCATTTT. Translating it yields CASSQDTSNQPQHF. Based on the CDR3 plus reference TRBV9 and TRBJ1-5, the full variable domain is DSGVTQTPKHLITATGQRVTLRCSPRSGDLSVYWYQQSLDQGLQFLIQYYNGEERAKGNILERFSAQQFPDLHSELNLSSLELGDSALYFCASSQDTSNQPQHFGDGTRLSIL.